A single sample gave rise to the 23 T cell receptor beta chains below, sequenced in a study of blood T cell repertoires in COVID-19. Clones were sequenced by immunoSEQ multiplex PCR, and TCRdb holds only the in-frame ones, with some missing. This sample has some 99,000 clones, with 75% to 85% found just once. Material: peripheral blood. The receptors were gathered from a man between 70 and 80 years old with acute or convalescent COVID-19.

The chain uses TRBV4-3 and TRBJ2-2, with TRBD1 matching 9 bases. Looked up from germline, CDR1 is LGHNA and CDR2 is YSLEER. Trimming at V came to 0 bases and at J to 9 bases, leaving 5 bases not matched to a gene. The CDR3 consists of 15 residues. Here the CDR3 reads CASSQEGTGGRELFF. The CDR3 DNA reads as TGCGCCAGCAGCCAAGAGGGAACAGGGGGCCGGGAGCTGTTTTTT.

V gene TRBV5-4 combines with J gene TRBJ2-7; the D gene is possibly TRBD2 (5 bases). Trimming left V 4 bases short and J 3 bases short, with 14 bases between. Germline V gives CDR1 SGHNT, CDR2 YYREEE (reference sequence). The CDR3 is made up of 14 amino acids. The CDR3 is CASSRRAGDYEQYF. Written as DNA, the CDR3 is TGTGCCAGCAGCCGGCGTGCGGGCGACTACGAGCAGTACTTC.

This chain joins TRBV2 and TRBJ1-5, with TRBD1 as a possible D gene (6 bases). Trimming removed 5 bases at V and 7 bases at J, with 18 bases between. Germline V gene lookup returns CDR1 SNHLY and CDR2 FYNNEI. The CDR3 extends over 15 amino acids. This chain's CDR3 is CASSLQGAPLQPQHF. The CDR3 coding sequence is TGTGCCAGCAGTCTACAGGGAGCACCCCTCCAGCCCCAGCATTTT.

This clone was found once. The gene calls are TRBV28 and TRBJ2-6, with 7 nucleotides matching TRBD1. Per germline, CDR1 MDHEN and CDR2 SYDVKM. J was trimmed by 1 base and V by 5 bases; bases with no gene match: 2. The CDR3 covers 15 residues. CDR3 amino acids: CASSATGSGANVLTF. The CDR3 nucleotides are TGTGCCAGCAGTGCGACAGGGTCTGGGGCCAACGTCCTGACTTTC.

This chain connects TRBV19 to TRBJ1-5; D is ambiguous. Germline V gene lookup returns CDR1 LNHDA and CDR2 SQIVND (reference sequence). The CDR3 contains 15 residues. V lost 3 bases to trimming and J lost 7 bases, with 16 bases between them. CDR3 coding DNA: TGTGCCAGTAGTATTCCAGGAGGTCAAGAACAGCCCCAGCATTTT. Protein sequence: CASSIPGGQEQPQHF.

In the case of this clone: This sample also contains other DNA sequences that code for the same CDR3. This chain connects TRBV4-2 to TRBJ2-3; D unresolved. V lost 0 bases, J lost 0 bases, and 7 bases lay in between. The germline gives CDR1 LGHNA, CDR2 YNFKEQ. The CDR3 runs to 15 residues. The CDR3 DNA sequence: TGTGCCAGCAGCCAAGATCCCATCAGCACAGATACGCAGTATTTT. Protein: CASSQDPISTDTQYF.

The chain couples TRBV7-3 to TRBJ2-7, with TRBD1 matching over 8 bases. Trimming cost V 1 base and J 3 bases; bases outside gene matches: 5. From germline, CDR1 is SGHTA and CDR2 FQGTGA. CDR3 size: 15 residues. CDR3 amino acids: CASSLNQGAGYEQYF. The CDR3 coding sequence is TGTGCCAGCAGCTTAAACCAGGGGGCGGGCTACGAGCAGTACTTC.

J is TRBJ1-5 and V is TRBV7-2; tentative D call: TRBD1 (6 bases). Germline-derived CDR1 and CDR2 are SGHTA and FQGNSA. The CDR3 length is 15 residues. V gave up 3 bases and J gave up 2 bases, with 11 bases separating them. CDR3 protein: CASSFRGGGNQPQHF. In DNA form, the CDR3 reads TGTGCCAGCAGCTTCAGGGGCGGTGGCAATCAGCCCCAGCATTTT.

The sample holds a few counts of this clone. This sequence joins TRBV3-1 (or the pseudogene TRBV3-2) and TRBJ2-2, with a possible D match to TRBD2 (5 bases). The CDR3 length is 18 residues. The germline V gene encodes CDR1 LGHDT and CDR2 YNNKEL (reference sequence). Trimming removed 0 bases at V and 2 bases at J, with 16 bases between. The CDR3 spells CASSQEGSRRANTGELFF. CDR3 in DNA: TGTGCCAGCAGCCAAGAGGGTTCAAGGCGGGCTAACACCGGGGAGCTGTTTTTT.

The DNA of the CDR3 is TGTGCCAGTAGTACCCTACAGGGATACAGGACAGATACGCAGTATTTT. It yields the protein CASSTLQGYRTDTQYF. The chain combines TRBV19 with TRBJ2-3; TRBD1 might be the D (6 bases). Trimming left V 4 bases short and J 3 bases short, with 17 bases between. The CDR3 is made up of 16 amino acids. Per germline, CDR1 LNHDA and CDR2 SQIVND (reference sequence).

The chain joins TRBV28 to TRBJ1-4, with 9 positions matching TRBD1. This CDR3 has 14 amino acids. Per the germline V gene, CDR1 is MDHEN and CDR2 is SYDVKM. Losses at the gene ends were 6 bases for V and 8 bases for J; bases not matched to a gene: 7. Here the CDR3 reads CASSLGQGREKLFF. CDR3 bases: TGTGCCAGCAGCCTGGGACAGGGAAGGGAAAAACTGTTTTTT.

The chain recombines TRBV21-1 with TRBJ1-2. TRBV21-1 is marked as a pseudogene. The CDR3 contains 16 residues. This chain's CDR3 is CASSKALVTGRGGYTF. The CDR3, as DNA: TGTGCCAGCAGCAAAGCGCTTGTCACCGGACGGGGGGGCTACACCTTC.

This chain joins TRBV27 and TRBJ1-2; D gene ambiguous. CDR1 is MNHEY and CDR2 is SMNVEV in the germline V gene (reference sequence). V lost 5 bases, J lost 4 bases, and 14 bases lay in between. CDR3 length: 14 amino acids. This CDR3 is CASSPPRGTYGYTF. The CDR3 DNA reads TGTGCCAGCAGTCCCCCGCGGGGAACCTATGGCTACACCTTC.

J is TRBJ2-7 and V is TRBV7-2, with D possibly TRBD1 on 6 matching bases. Germline V CDR1 and CDR2: SGHTA, FQGNSA. The CDR3 contains 14 residues. Deletions cut 5 bases from V and 5 bases from J, with 16 bases between. CDR3 bases: TGTGCCAGCAGCGAAGACAGGCAAAGCCACGAGCAGTACTTC. This codes for CASSEDRQSHEQYF.

There are a few counts of this clone. The genes are TRBV24-1 and TRBJ2-5; tentatively, D is TRBD1 (7 bases). Germline V gives CDR1 KGHDR, CDR2 SFDVKD. Trimming stripped 1 base from V and 7 bases from J, with 12 bases between. The CDR3 is made up of 14 amino acids. The CDR3 sequence is CATSDFSQGGTQYF. In DNA form, the CDR3 reads TGTGCCACCAGTGATTTTAGCCAGGGGGGGACCCAGTACTTC.

The chain recombines TRBV5-6 with TRBJ1-5, with 7 nucleotides matching TRBD1. The CDR3 is 15 amino acids. Germline lookup yields CDR1 SGHDT and CDR2 YYEEEE. With 2 bases clipped from V and 6 bases from J, the junction kept 8 bases outside the gene matches. The CDR3 protein is CASSFRQGGGQPQHF. The DNA of the CDR3 is TGTGCCAGCAGCTTCCGACAGGGCGGAGGTCAGCCCCAGCATTTT.

This chain links TRBV6-1 with TRBJ2-2; D perhaps matches TRBD2 (5 bases). V dropped 2 bases and J dropped 3 bases, with 10 bases sitting between them. Germline CDR1 is MNHNS and CDR2 is SASEGT. CDR3 size: 15 residues. This chain's CDR3 is CASSERGYDTGELFF. CDR3 bases: TGTGCCAGCAGTGAACGGGGTTACGACACCGGGGAGCTGTTTTTT.

The J gene is TRBJ2-3, the V gene TRBV7-9; 15 bases are a match to TRBD2. Germline values: CDR1 SEHNR, CDR2 FQNEAQ (reference sequence). This CDR3 is 18 amino acids long. The trim removed 5 bases at V and 1 base at J, leaving 7 bases unmatched. The CDR3, as DNA: TGTGCCAGCAGCCCGCCGGGACTAGCGGGAGGTCGCACAGATACGCAGTATTTT. Translated, it gives CASSPPGLAGGRTDTQYF.

The V call is TRBV7-2, the J call TRBJ2-2; 11 bases match TRBD2. The germline CDR1 and CDR2 sequences are SGHTA and FQGNSA. With 4 bases clipped from V and 8 bases from J, the junction kept 6 bases outside the gene matches. The CDR3 sequence is 15 residues long. CDR3 loop: CASSSTTSGRGELFF. The CDR3 DNA follows: TGTGCCAGCAGCTCAACTACTAGCGGGAGAGGGGAGCTGTTTTTT.

V is TRBV7-9 and J is TRBJ2-1; unclear D gene. The CDR3 runs to 12 residues. CDR1 is SEHNR, CDR2 FQNEAQ, per germline (reference sequence). V lost 3 bases and J lost 10, with 10 bases in between. Here the CDR3 reads CASSLIAREQFF. The CDR3 DNA reads as TGTGCCAGCAGCTTGATTGCTAGAGAGCAGTTCTTC.

The chain carries TRBV30 and TRBJ2-7; D possibly corresponds to TRBD2 (5 bases). Germline CDR1 GTSNPN, CDR2 SVGIG (reference sequence). The length of the CDR3 is 11 residues. Trimming took 5 bases from V and 5 from J, leaving 10 bases between them. The CDR3: CAWGYGDEQYF. CDR3 nucleotides: TGTGCCTGGGGGTACGGGGACGAGCAGTACTTC. The entire variable domain, with the rest obtained from reference TRBV30 and TRBJ2-7, is as follows: SQTIHQWPATLVQPVGSPLSLECTVEGTSNPNLYWYRQAAGRGLQLLFYSVGIGQISSEVPQNLSASRPQDRQFILSSKKLLLSDSGFYLCAWGYGDEQYFGPGTRLTVT.

The gene calls are TRBV19 and TRBJ1-5; D gene unclear. CDR1 is LNHDA, CDR2 SQIVND, per germline (reference sequence). This CDR3 comprises 15 residues. V was clipped by 3 bases and J by 0 bases, with 9 bases between them. CDR3 in amino acids: CASSISVNSNQPQHF. The DNA for the CDR3 is TGTGCCAGTAGTATCTCCGTAAATAGCAATCAGCCCCAGCATTTT. The entire variable domain, with the rest obtained from reference TRBV19 and TRBJ1-5, is as follows: DGGITQSPKYLFRKEGQNVTLSCEQNLNHDAMYWYRQDPGQGLRLIYYSQIVNDFQKGDIAEGYSVSREKKESFPLTVTSAQKNPTAFYLCASSISVNSNQPQHFGDGTRLSIL.

CDR3 in DNA: TGTGCCAGCAGTTTATGGATCCCCCACGGGTTCAATCAGCCCCAGCATTTT. This sequence encodes CASSLWIPHGFNQPQHF. This chain uses TRBV27 with TRBJ1-5; D ambiguous. Trimming took 1 base from V and 3 from J, leaving 16 bases between them. Germline V gene data show CDR1 as MNHEY and CDR2 as SMNVEV (reference sequence). The CDR3 sequence is 17 residues long.